Sequencing of this T cell receptor beta chain was carried out in a study of tumor-infiltrating lymphocytes in primary liver carcinoma. Overall study context: The neoplasms were of stage T1-T3 N0M0, with dimensions of about 4.2 to 11 cm across.

Per germline, CDR1 SGHNT and CDR2 YYREEE (reference sequence). This CDR3 contains 14 residues. A primer in the constant region served to generate TCR beta cDNA from approximately 460 ng of total RNA. TCR beta libraries came from three nested multiplex PCR rounds using slightly modified ARM-PCR. Running roughly 10 cycles apiece, the first two PCR rounds relied on TRBV1-TRBV30 forward primers together with a C-beta reverse primer. Using its own MiXCR run on the multiplex PCR reads, TCRdb lists one record per CDR3 protein. The profile covers roughly 100,000 distinct CDR3 sequences, with 80% to 85% appearing a single time and more than 15% taken by the ten largest. Study findings and constraints: Present in all five tumor regions were only about 7-25% of the top clones. Pairs of tumor regions overlapped more than tumor-adjacent and tumor-blood pairs did.

The study co-extracted DNA and RNA from about 20-30 mg of unsorted bulk tissue. In every tumor sample, viable tumor cells made up over 85%. As concerns this clonotype: The target antigen is unknown. Germline is not matched at one junction end, which may reflect a read error.

The sequence came from a man in his forties with primary liver carcinoma and hepatitis B virus infection. The sequencing sample was made of liver tumor tissue from sampling region 3. Subset given: tumor region T3, left-lateral pole. V and J are TRBV5-4 and TRBJ2-1; D assignment may be TRBD1 or TRBD2 (5 bases each). The CDR3 DNA reads TGTGTCAGCAGCTACTCTGGGACCTACGATGAGCAGTTCTTC. It encodes CVSSYSGTYDEQFF.